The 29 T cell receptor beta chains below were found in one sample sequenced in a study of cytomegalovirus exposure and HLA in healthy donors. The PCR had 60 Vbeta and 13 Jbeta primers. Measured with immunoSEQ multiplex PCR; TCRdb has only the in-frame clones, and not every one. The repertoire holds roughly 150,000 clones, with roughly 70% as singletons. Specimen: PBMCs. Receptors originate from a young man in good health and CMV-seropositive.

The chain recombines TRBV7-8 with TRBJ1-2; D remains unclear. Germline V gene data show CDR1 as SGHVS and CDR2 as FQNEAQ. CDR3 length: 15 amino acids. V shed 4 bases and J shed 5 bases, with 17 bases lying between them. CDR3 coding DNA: TGTGCCAGCAGCTCCTCGGGATCGTTAACGTATGGCTACACCTTC. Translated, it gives CASSSSGSLTYGYTF. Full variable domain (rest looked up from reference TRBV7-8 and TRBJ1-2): GAGVSQSPRYKVAKRGQDVALRCDPISGHVSLFWYQQALGQGPEFLTYFQNEAQLDKSGLPSDRFFAERPEGSVSTLKIQRTQQEDSAVYLCASSSSGSLTYGYTFGSGTRLTVV.

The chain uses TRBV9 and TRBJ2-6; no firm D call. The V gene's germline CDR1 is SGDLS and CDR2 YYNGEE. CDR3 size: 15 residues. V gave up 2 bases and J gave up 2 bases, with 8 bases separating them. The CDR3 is CASSVSWAGANVLTF. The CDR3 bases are TGTGCCAGCAGCGTTAGCTGGGCTGGGGCCAACGTCCTGACTTTC.

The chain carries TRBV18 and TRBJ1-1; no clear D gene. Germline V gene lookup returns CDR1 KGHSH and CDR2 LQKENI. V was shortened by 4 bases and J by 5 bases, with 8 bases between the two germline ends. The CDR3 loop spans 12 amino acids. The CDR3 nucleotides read TGTGCCAGCTCACACAGTCCGACTGAAGCTTTCTTT. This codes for CASSHSPTEAFF.

CDR3 DNA: TGTGCCAGCATGATTGGGACAGGAACCTACGAGCAGTACTTC. Its protein is CASMIGTGTYEQYF. This rearrangement joins TRBV6-1 to TRBJ2-7, with TRBD1 matching 8 bases. The CDR3 extends over 14 amino acids. The germline gives CDR1 MNHNS, CDR2 SASEGT. Trimming took 7 bases from V and 2 from J; bases not matched to a gene: 7.

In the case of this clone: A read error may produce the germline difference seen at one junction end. The CDR3 region is CAMPSEQCF. CDR3 sequence (DNA): TGTGCCATGCCGAGCGAGCAGTGCTTC. The V and J genes are TRBV27 and TRBJ2-7; D is unclear. This CDR3 region has 9 residues. Germline V gene sequence: CDR1 MNHEY, CDR2 SMNVEV (reference sequence).

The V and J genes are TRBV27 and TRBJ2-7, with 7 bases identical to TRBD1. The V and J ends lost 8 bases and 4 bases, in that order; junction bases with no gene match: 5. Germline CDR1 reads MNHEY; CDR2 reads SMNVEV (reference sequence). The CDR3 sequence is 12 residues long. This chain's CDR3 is CASWDSAYEQYF. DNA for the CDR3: TGTGCCAGCTGGGACAGCGCTTACGAGCAGTACTTC.

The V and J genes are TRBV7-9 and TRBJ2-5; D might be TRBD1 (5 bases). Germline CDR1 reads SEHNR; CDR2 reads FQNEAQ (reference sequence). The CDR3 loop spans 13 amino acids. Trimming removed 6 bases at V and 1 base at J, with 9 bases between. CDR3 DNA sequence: TGTGCCAGCAGATTCGACAGCCAAGAGACCCAGTACTTC. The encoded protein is CASRFDSQETQYF.

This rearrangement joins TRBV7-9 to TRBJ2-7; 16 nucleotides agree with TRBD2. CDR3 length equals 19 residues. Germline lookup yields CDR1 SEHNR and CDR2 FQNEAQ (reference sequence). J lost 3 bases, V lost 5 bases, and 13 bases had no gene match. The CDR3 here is CASSPSGLAGGLVDYEQYF. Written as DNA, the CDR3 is TGTGCCAGCAGCCCATCGGGACTAGCGGGAGGGCTTGTGGACTACGAGCAGTACTTC.

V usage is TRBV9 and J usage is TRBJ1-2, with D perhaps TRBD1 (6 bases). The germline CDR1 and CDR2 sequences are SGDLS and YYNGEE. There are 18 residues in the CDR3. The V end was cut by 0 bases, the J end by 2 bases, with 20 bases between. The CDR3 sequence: CASSVAHVGVQGNYGYTF. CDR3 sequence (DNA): TGTGCCAGCAGCGTAGCTCATGTTGGGGTCCAGGGGAACTATGGCTACACCTTC.

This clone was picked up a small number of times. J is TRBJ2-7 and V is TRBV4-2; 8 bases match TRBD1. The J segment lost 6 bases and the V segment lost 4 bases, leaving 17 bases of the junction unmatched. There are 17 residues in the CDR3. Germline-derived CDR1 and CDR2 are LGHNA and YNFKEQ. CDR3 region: CASSRVFGGQGGGEQYF. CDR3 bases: TGTGCCAGCAGCCGAGTATTTGGTGGACAGGGTGGTGGCGAGCAGTACTTC.

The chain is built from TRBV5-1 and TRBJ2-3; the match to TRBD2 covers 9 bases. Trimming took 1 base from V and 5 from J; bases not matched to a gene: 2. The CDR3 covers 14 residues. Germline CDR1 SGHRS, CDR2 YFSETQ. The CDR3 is CASSLSGGQDTQYF. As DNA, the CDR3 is TGCGCCAGCAGCTTGAGCGGGGGGCAAGATACGCAGTATTTT.

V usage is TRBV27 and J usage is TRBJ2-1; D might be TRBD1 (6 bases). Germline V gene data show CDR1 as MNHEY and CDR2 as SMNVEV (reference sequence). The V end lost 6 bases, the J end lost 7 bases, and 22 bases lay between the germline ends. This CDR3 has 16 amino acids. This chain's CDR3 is CASSSPDSPGLNEQFF. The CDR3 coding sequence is TGTGCCAGCAGCTCACCGGACAGTCCAGGGCTTAATGAGCAGTTCTTC.

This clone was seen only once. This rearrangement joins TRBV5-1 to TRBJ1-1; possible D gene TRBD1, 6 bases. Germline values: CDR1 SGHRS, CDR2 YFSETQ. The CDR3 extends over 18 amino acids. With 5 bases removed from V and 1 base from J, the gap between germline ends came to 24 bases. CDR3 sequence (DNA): TGCGCCAGCAGTCATAGGGGGGGCGCCATGATAGGGAACACTGAAGCTTTCTTT. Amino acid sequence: CASSHRGGAMIGNTEAFF.

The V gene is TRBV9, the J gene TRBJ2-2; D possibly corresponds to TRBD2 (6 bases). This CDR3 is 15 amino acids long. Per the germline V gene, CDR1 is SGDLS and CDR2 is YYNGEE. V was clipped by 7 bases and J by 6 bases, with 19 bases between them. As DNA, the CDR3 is TGTGCCAGCTCCTCGCGTCGGGAGTTTGCCGGGGAGCTGTTTTTT. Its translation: CASSSRREFAGELFF.

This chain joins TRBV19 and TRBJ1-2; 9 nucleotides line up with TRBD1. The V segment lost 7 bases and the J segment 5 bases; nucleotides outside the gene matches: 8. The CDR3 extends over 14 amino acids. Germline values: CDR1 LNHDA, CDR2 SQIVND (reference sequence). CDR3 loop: CASTPSTGGYGYTF. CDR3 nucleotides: TGTGCCAGTACCCCATCGACAGGGGGATATGGCTACACCTTC.

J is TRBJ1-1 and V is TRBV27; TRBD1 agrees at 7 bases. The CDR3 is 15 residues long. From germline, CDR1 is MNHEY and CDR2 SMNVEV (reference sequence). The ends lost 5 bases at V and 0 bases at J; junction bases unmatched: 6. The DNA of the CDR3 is TGTGCCAGCAGTCCCTGGACAGGAGTGAACACTGAAGCTTTCTTT. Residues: CASSPWTGVNTEAFF.

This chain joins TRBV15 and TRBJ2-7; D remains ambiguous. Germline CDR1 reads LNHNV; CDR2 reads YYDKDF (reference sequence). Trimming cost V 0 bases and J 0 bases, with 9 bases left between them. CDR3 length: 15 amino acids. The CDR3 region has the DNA TGTGCCACCAGCAGAGATCGCGTTGGCTCCTACGAGCAGTACTTC. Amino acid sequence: CATSRDRVGSYEQYF.

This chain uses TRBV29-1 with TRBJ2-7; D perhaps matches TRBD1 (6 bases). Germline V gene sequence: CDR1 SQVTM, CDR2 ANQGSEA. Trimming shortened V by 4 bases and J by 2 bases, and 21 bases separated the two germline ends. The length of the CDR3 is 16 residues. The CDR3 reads CSVARRVTGSTYEQYF. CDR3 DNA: TGCAGCGTTGCACGTAGGGTTACAGGGAGTACCTACGAGCAGTACTTC.

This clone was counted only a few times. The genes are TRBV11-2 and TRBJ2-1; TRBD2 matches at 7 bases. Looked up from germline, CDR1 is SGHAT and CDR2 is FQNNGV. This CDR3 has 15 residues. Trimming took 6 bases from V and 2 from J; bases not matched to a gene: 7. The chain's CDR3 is CASRPPGLAYNEQFF. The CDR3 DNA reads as TGTGCCAGCAGGCCACCAGGACTAGCCTACAATGAGCAGTTCTTC. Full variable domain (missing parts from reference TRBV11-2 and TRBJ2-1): EAGVAQSPRYKIIEKRQSVAFWCNPISGHATLYWYQQILGQGPKLLIQFQNNGVVDDSQLPKDRFSAERLKGVDSTLKIQPAKLEDSAVYLCASRPPGLAYNEQFFGPGTRLTVL.

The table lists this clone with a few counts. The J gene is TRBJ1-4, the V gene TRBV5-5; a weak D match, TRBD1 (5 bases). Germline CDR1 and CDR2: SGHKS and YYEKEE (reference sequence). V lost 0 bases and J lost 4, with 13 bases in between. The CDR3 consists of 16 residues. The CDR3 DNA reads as TGTGCCAGCAGCTTGGCTGCGGGGCAGTTTAATGAAAAACTGTTTTTT. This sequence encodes CASSLAAGQFNEKLFF.

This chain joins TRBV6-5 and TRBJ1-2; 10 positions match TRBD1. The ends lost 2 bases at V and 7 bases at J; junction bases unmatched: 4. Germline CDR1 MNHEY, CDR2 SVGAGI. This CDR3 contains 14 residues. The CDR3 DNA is TGTGCCAGCAGTTACGGGACAGGGGAGTCTGGCTACACCTTC. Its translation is CASSYGTGESGYTF.

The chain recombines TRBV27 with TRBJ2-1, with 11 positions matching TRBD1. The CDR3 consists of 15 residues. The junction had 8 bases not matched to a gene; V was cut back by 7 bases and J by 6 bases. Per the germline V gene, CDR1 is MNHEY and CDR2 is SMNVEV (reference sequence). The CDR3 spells CASNQGTGGGNEQFF. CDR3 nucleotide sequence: TGTGCCAGCAACCAAGGGACAGGGGGGGGCAATGAGCAGTTCTTC.

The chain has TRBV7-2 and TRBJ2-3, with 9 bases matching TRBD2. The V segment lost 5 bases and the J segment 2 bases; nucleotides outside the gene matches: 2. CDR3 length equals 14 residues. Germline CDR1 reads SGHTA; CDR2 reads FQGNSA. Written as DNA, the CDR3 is TGTGCCAGCAGCCCTAGCGGGATCACAGATACGCAGTATTTT. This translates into CASSPSGITDTQYF.

CDR3 bases: TGCGCCAGCAGCACGAGCCGGGACAGGGTTAACGAGCAGTACTTC. Translated, it gives CASSTSRDRVNEQYF. This chain connects TRBV5-1 to TRBJ2-7, with 9 nucleotides matching TRBD1. Trimming took 4 bases from V and 5 from J; bases not matched to a gene: 10. This CDR3 region has 15 residues. CDR1 and CDR2 from the germline V gene are SGHRS and YFSETQ.

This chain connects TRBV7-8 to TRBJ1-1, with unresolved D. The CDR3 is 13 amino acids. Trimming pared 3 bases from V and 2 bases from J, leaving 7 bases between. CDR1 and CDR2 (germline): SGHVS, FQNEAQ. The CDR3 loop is CASSFPVNTEAFF. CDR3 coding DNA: TGTGCCAGCAGCTTCCCTGTCAACACTGAAGCTTTCTTT.

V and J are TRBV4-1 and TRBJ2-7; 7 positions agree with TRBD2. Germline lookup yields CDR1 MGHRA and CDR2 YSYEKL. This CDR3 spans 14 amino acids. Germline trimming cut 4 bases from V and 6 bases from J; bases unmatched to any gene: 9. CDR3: CASSLWAGDGEQYF. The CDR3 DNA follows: TGCGCCAGCAGCCTGTGGGCGGGAGACGGCGAGCAGTACTTC.

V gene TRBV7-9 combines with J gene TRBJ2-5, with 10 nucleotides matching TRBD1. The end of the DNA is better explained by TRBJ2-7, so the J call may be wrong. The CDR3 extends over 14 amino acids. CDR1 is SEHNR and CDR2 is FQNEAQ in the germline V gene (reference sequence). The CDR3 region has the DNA TGTGCCAGCAGCTCCGGGACAGGGGTGGGCGAGCAGTACTTC. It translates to CASSSGTGVGEQYF.

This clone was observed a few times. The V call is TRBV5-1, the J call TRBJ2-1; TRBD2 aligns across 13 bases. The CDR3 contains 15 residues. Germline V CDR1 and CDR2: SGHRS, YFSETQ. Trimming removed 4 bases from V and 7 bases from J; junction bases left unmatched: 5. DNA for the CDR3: TGCGCCAGCAGCAGGACTAGCGGGAGTATGAATGAGCAGTTCTTC. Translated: CASSRTSGSMNEQFF.

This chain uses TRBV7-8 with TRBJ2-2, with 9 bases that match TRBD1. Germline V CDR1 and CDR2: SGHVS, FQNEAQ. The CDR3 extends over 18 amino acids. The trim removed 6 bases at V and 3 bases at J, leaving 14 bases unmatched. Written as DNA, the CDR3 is TGTGCCAGCAGAAGGGACAGGGTTCCGGGGAAATACACCGGGGAGCTGTTTTTT. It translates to CASRRDRVPGKYTGELFF.